The clone carrying this TCR beta chain was detected only a few times. Its cognate antigen is unknown. Germline V lookup: CDR1 SGHVS, CDR2 FQNEAQ. V lost 3 bases to trimming and J lost 0 bases, with 5 bases between them. The CDR3 sequence is 14 residues long. The PCR had 60 Vbeta and 13 Jbeta primers. Generated by immunoSEQ multiplex PCR, the TCRdb table keeps only in-frame clones and is missing some. The repertoire holds around 120,000 clones, 9.5% seen once, with 3% in the top ten. These data are taken from a study of cytomegalovirus exposure and HLA in healthy donors. Notes on the study in general: Later analysis identified a missense DCLRE1C variant that was linked to TCR beta V- and J-gene trimming. Later analysis showed most CMV-associated TCR beta chains appearing HLA-restricted.

The sequence was collected from a man under 40 in good health and CMV-seronegative. Specimen: PBMCs. V and J are TRBV7-8 and TRBJ1-4; no reliable D call. CDR3 bases: TGTGCCAGCAGCTTCCAGTCAACTAATGAAAAACTGTTTTTT. Encoded protein: CASSFQSTNEKLFF.